This T cell receptor (beta chain) was sequenced during a study of blood T cell repertoires in COVID-19. For the study at large: Both acute and convalescent COVID-19 samples were obtained from the United States, Italy and Spain.

The ends were cut back, 2 bases at V and 5 bases at J, with 12 bases in the middle. CDR3 length: 15 residues. Germline V gives CDR1 SEHNR, CDR2 FQNEAQ (reference sequence). Authors' analysis steps: Amplification with reference gene primers provided the estimates of nucleated cell counts. Measured with immunoSEQ multiplex PCR; TCRdb has only the in-frame clones, and not every one. For V, J and clone size, that table is used; D and trimming come from the DNA. Among 250,000 to 350,000 clones listed, around 90% were seen once. This sequence was found in a man aged 18-30 years with active or convalescent COVID-19. The sample was peripheral blood. The rearrangement links TRBV7-9 to TRBJ2-2; TRBD2 might be the D (5 bases). CDR3 coding DNA: TGTGCCAGCAGCTTATTGGTCACGGGGACCGGGGAGCTGTTTTTT. Residues: CASSLLVTGTGELFF. The whole variable domain, remainder taken from reference TRBV7-9 and TRBJ2-2, is DTGVSQNPRHKITKRGQNVTFRCDPISEHNRLYWYRQTLGQGPEFLTYFQNEAQLEKSRLLSDRFSAERPKGSFSTLEIQRTEQGDSAMYLCASSLLVTGTGELFFGEGSRLTVL.